This section outlines one T cell receptor beta chain sequence together with its context. This sample is part of a study of blood T cell repertoires in COVID-19. Deletions cut 0 bases from V and 6 bases from J, with 20 bases between. Germline V CDR1 and CDR2: LGHDT, YNNKEL (reference sequence). CDR3 length equals 18 residues. Ages ranged from about 18 to 89 years, with residence in some 25 US areas. Participant reports of clinical history set cohort assignment. The method was immunoSEQ multiplex PCR; TCRdb's version includes in-frame clones alone and lacks a portion of them. The profile shows 150,000 to 200,000 clones, about 91% of them singletons.

The chain links TRBV3-1 (or the pseudogene TRBV3-2) to TRBJ1-4; maybe TRBD1 (5 bases). Source material: PBMCs or T cells enriched from blood (not recorded which). The receptor comes from a woman in her late teens or twenties who had recovered from COVID-19. The CDR3 region has the DNA TGTGCCAGCAGCCAAGAGGGCTCAACAGGCACCCTACATGAAAAACTGTTTTTT. This codes for CASSQEGSTGTLHEKLFF.